This entry concerns a single T cell receptor beta chain. Its antigen remains unknown. This sample was included in a study of cytomegalovirus exposure and HLA in healthy donors. Points from the study as a whole: Investigators reported around 150 TCR beta chains as tied to cytomegalovirus. Many donors carried some public TCRs, although rarity characterized most TCR sequences. Apart from CMV serostatus, no immune exposure information was available.

PCR was performed using 60 Vbeta and 13 Jbeta primers. Clones were sequenced by immunoSEQ multiplex PCR, and TCRdb holds only the in-frame ones, with some missing. Of 79,000 or so clones in the sample, 73% are singletons; the top ten hold 15% to 20%. V lost 2 bases and J lost 6, with 8 bases in between. This CDR3 has 12 residues. Per the germline V gene, CDR1 is MNHNY and CDR2 is SVGAGI (reference sequence). The rearrangement uses TRBV6-6 and TRBJ2-7; the D gene is possibly TRBD1 (5 bases). This clonotype was obtained from a woman aged 40 to 50 in good health and CMV-seropositive. The sample consisted of PBMCs. As DNA, the CDR3 is TGTGCCAGCAGTTACCAGGGCGGCGAGCAGTACTTC. Its protein product is CASSYQGGEQYF.